This entry lists 20 T cell receptor beta chains sequenced from one sample in a study of a mutant IDH1 vaccine in newly diagnosed glioma. Time point reported: week 5, during vaccination. With topical imiquimod, each dose of the vaccine consisted of 300 ug of mutant IDH1 20-mer peptide. Sequencing used immunoSEQ multiplex PCR; TCRdb keeps in-frame clones, though not all of them. This table holds about 53,000 clones, around 84% found once. Antigen specificity for these receptors is unknown. Material: PBMCs, obtained from a glioma patient whose treatment included an IDH1 peptide vaccine. The receptors come from a woman aged 45-65 years with glioma.

The J gene is TRBJ1-3, the V gene TRBV9; the match to TRBD1 covers 8 bases. Trimming cost V 0 bases and J 2 bases; bases outside gene matches: 7. Germline V CDR1 and CDR2: SGDLS, YYNGEE. The CDR3 has 17 residues. The CDR3 reads CASSVGGTGLPGNTIYF. For the CDR3, the DNA is TGTGCCAGCAGCGTAGGAGGGACAGGTCTCCCTGGAAACACCATATATTTT.

This clone occurred once. The V call is TRBV27, the J call TRBJ2-1; 10 bases agree with TRBD2. V shed 6 bases and J 5 bases; nucleotides not matched to a gene: 7. CDR1 MNHEY and CDR2 SMNVEV come from the germline V gene (reference sequence). The CDR3 is 15 amino acids. In nucleotides, the CDR3 is TGTGCCAGCAGAGAGTTAGCGGGGGGAGACAATGAGCAGTTCTTC. Translating it yields CASRELAGGDNEQFF.

This clone has a handful of counts. Here the CDR3 reads CASSQGRPGRTGNTIYF. CDR3 in DNA: TGCGCCAGCAGCCAAGGTCGCCCGGGAAGGACTGGAAACACCATATATTTT. V and J are TRBV4-1 and TRBJ1-3; D is unresolved. The length of the CDR3 is 17 residues. V was clipped by 1 base and J by 2 bases, with 15 bases between them. Germline loops: CDR1 MGHRA, CDR2 YSYEKL.

This clone turned up a few times. The V and J genes are TRBV29-1 and TRBJ1-1; 7 nucleotides agree with TRBD1. This CDR3 contains 13 residues. Unmatched junction bases numbered 2, after V lost 1 base and J lost 3 bases. Germline lookup yields CDR1 SQVTM and CDR2 ANQGSEA. CDR3 sequence: CSVEVTGDTEAFF. Written as DNA, the CDR3 is TGCAGCGTTGAAGTAACAGGGGACACTGAAGCTTTCTTT.

This chain joins TRBV4-1 and TRBJ2-3, with 15 positions matching TRBD2. This CDR3 has 20 residues. Germline trimming cut 3 bases from V and 2 bases from J; bases unmatched to any gene: 12. Germline loops: CDR1 MGHRA, CDR2 YSYEKL. The CDR3, as DNA: TGCGCCAGCAGCCACCCCCCTCCCGGGACTAGCGGGGGGTACACAGATACGCAGTATTTT. Protein sequence: CASSHPPPGTSGGYTDTQYF.

The chain uses TRBV10-3 and TRBJ2-7, with a tentative D call TRBD1 (7 bases). Germline CDR1 is ENHRY and CDR2 is SYGVKD. CDR3 size: 13 residues. Trimming removed 6 bases from V and 1 base from J, with 10 bases in between. CDR3 residues: CAIRAGGSYEQYF. CDR3 sequence (DNA): TGTGCCATCAGGGCAGGGGGGTCCTACGAGCAGTACTTC.

The chain uses TRBV12-5 and TRBJ1-1, with D uncertain. This CDR3 comprises 13 residues. V dropped 8 bases and J dropped 0 bases, with 10 bases sitting between them. From germline, CDR1 is LGHNT and CDR2 FRNRAP. CDR3 amino acids: CASHSPMNTEAFF. The CDR3 bases are TGTGCTAGTCATTCTCCCATGAACACTGAAGCTTTCTTT.

The rearrangement links TRBV6-5 to TRBJ2-7; no definite D call. Trimming pared 7 bases from V and 0 bases from J, leaving 13 bases between. The CDR3 contains 14 residues. Germline loops: CDR1 MNHEY, CDR2 SVGAGI. CDR3 sequence (DNA): TGTGCCAGCATGAACGGCAGAAGCTCCTACGAGCAGTACTTC. This translates into CASMNGRSSYEQYF.

This clone was recorded many times. The chain uses TRBV6-1 and TRBJ2-2; the match to TRBD2 covers 12 bases. The V and J ends lost 2 bases and 6 bases, in that order; junction bases with no gene match: 1. Germline V CDR1 and CDR2: MNHNS, SASEGT. This CDR3 spans 15 amino acids. CDR3 amino acids: CASSELAGGPGELFF. The CDR3, as DNA: TGTGCCAGCAGTGAACTAGCGGGGGGGCCCGGGGAGCTGTTTTTT.

V gene TRBV20-1 combines with J gene TRBJ1-1, with D uncertain. V lost 7 bases and J 3 bases, leaving 9 bases between the germline ends. The CDR3 spans 11 residues. Germline CDR1 reads DFQATT; CDR2 reads SNEGSKA (reference sequence). The CDR3, as DNA: TGCAGTGGGAAACAAGACACTGAAGCTTTCTTT. This translates into CSGKQDTEAFF.

The chain links TRBV2 to TRBJ1-6; TRBD1 is a possible D gene (5 bases). CDR3 length equals 14 residues. Trimming left V 9 bases short and J 6 bases short, with 15 bases between. Germline loops: CDR1 SNHLY, CDR2 FYNNEI. CDR3 region: CASTTDSLNSPLHF. CDR3 DNA sequence: TGTGCCAGTACAACTGACAGTCTTAATTCACCCCTCCACTTT.

The chain links TRBV7-2 to TRBJ2-1; D is unclear. The CDR3 spans 12 residues. CDR1 and CDR2 (germline): SGHTA, FQGNSA. The V gene lost 2 bases and the J gene lost 10 bases, with 9 bases spanning the gap. This CDR3 is CASSLRAREQFF. The CDR3 DNA reads TGTGCCAGCAGCTTAAGGGCCAGGGAGCAGTTCTTC.

The gene calls are TRBV11-3 and TRBJ1-1; 10 bases are a match to TRBD1. The ends lost 3 bases at V and 4 bases at J; junction bases unmatched: 5. The CDR3 has 15 residues. The germline V gene has CDR1 SGHNT and CDR2 YENEEA. DNA of the CDR3: TGTGCCAGCAGCTTTCGACAGGGGGCCGGCACTGAAGCTTTCTTT. This sequence encodes CASSFRQGAGTEAFF. Full variable domain (outside the CDR3, taken from reference TRBV11-3 and TRBJ1-1): EAGVVQSPRYKIIEKKQPVAFWCNPISGHNTLYWYLQNLGQGPELLIRYENEEAVDDSQLPKDRFSAERLKGVDSTLKIQPAELGDSAVYLCASSFRQGAGTEAFFGQGTRLTVV.

The DNA of the CDR3 is TGCGCCAGCAGCTTGTCGGGGGTAGGTGGCACAGATACGCAGTATTTT. Amino acids: CASSLSGVGGTDTQYF. V usage is TRBV5-1 and J usage is TRBJ2-3, with D possibly being TRBD2 (6 bases). Trimming shortened V by 1 base and J by 1 base, and 13 bases separated the two germline ends. Germline CDR1 reads SGHRS; CDR2 reads YFSETQ. This CDR3 has 16 amino acids.

The chain recombines TRBV5-1 with TRBJ1-1, with a possible D match to TRBD1 (5 bases). Germline V CDR1 and CDR2: SGHRS, YFSETQ. V lost 6 bases to trimming and J lost 0 bases, with 15 bases between them. The CDR3 spans 15 residues. Here the CDR3 reads CASKGQGAVNTEAFF. CDR3 coding DNA: TGCGCCAGCAAAGGGCAGGGTGCTGTGAACACTGAAGCTTTCTTT. Using reference TRBV5-1 and TRBJ1-1 for the parts outside the CDR3, the full variable domain is KAGVTQTPRYLIKTRGQQVTLSCSPISGHRSVSWYQQTPGQGLQFLFEYFSETQRNKGNFPGRFSGRQFSNSRSEMNVSTLELGDSALYLCASKGQGAVNTEAFFGQGTRLTVV.

This sequence joins TRBV28 and TRBJ1-2, with D unclear. Germline CDR1 MDHEN, CDR2 SYDVKM. The V gene lost 6 bases and the J gene lost 0 bases, with 11 bases spanning the gap. The CDR3 spans 14 residues. The CDR3 DNA reads as TGTGCCAGCAGGTCGGGCGGCACTAACTATGGCTACACCTTC. Protein: CASRSGGTNYGYTF.

The genes are TRBV6-6 and TRBJ1-1, with D unclear. The V gene lost 1 base and the J gene lost 4 bases, with 4 bases spanning the gap. Looked up from germline, CDR1 is MNHNY and CDR2 is SVGAGI (reference sequence). The CDR3 is 12 amino acids. The chain's CDR3 is CASSYLGTEAFF. DNA of the CDR3: TGTGCCAGCAGTTACTTAGGCACTGAAGCTTTCTTT.

V usage is TRBV18 and J usage is TRBJ2-7; D is unresolved. The germline CDR1 and CDR2 sequences are KGHSH and LQKENI. CDR3 length: 13 residues. The ends were cut back, 3 bases at V and 3 bases at J, with 9 bases in the middle. CDR3 region: CASSPSQDYEQYF. The CDR3 region has the DNA TGTGCCAGCTCACCTAGCCAGGACTACGAGCAGTACTTC.

The chain employs TRBV5-8 and TRBJ2-3; D is uncertain. Germline assignment: CDR1 SGHTS and CDR2 YDEGEE. This CDR3 is 14 amino acids long. V lost 9 bases to trimming and J lost 5 bases, with 19 bases between them. CDR3 sequence reads: CAMTETNIRDTQYF. The CDR3 DNA reads TGTGCCATGACGGAGACCAACATCCGAGATACGCAGTATTTT.

This clone was found once. The chain is built from TRBV4-1 and TRBJ2-7; 9 positions match TRBD1. This CDR3 is built from 15 residues. Trimming at V came to 3 bases and at J to 3 bases, leaving 6 bases not matched to a gene. Germline V gene data show CDR1 as MGHRA and CDR2 as YSYEKL. CDR3: CASSHPGTGIYEQYF. CDR3 nucleotide sequence: TGCGCCAGCAGCCATCCCGGGACAGGGATCTACGAGCAGTACTTC.